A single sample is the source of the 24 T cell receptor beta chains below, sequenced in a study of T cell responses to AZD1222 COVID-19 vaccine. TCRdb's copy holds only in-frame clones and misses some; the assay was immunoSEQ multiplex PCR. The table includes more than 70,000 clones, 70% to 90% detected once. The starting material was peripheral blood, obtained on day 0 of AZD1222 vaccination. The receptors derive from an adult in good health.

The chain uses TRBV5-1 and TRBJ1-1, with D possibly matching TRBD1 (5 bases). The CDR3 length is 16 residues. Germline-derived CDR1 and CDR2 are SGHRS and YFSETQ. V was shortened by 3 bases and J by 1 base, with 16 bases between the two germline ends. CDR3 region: CASSSPPRGTNTEAFF. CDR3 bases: TGCGCCAGCAGCTCCCCCCCCCGAGGGACGAACACTGAAGCTTTCTTT. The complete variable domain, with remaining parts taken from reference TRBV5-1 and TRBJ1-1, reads KAGVTQTPRYLIKTRGQQVTLSCSPISGHRSVSWYQQTPGQGLQFLFEYFSETQRNKGNFPGRFSGRQFSNSRSEMNVSTLELGDSALYLCASSSPPRGTNTEAFFGQGTRLTVV.

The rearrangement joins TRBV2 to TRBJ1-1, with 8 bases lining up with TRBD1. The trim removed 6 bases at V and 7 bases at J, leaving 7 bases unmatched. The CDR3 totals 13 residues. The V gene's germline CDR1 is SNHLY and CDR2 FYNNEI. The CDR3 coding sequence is TGTGCCAGCAGAGGACAGGGAACTTATGAAGCTTTCTTT. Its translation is CASRGQGTYEAFF.

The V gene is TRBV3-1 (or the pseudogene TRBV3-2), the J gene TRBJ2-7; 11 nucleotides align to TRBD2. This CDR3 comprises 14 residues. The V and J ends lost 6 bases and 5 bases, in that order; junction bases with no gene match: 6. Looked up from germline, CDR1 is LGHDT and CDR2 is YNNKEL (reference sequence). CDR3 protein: CASRLIAGGNEQYF. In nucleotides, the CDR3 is TGTGCCAGCAGACTAATAGCGGGAGGGAACGAGCAGTACTTC.

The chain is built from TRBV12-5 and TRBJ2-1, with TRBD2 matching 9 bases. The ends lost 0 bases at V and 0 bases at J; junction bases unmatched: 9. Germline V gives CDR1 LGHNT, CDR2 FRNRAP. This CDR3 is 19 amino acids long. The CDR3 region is CASGLVLRASGASYNEQFF. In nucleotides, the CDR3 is TGTGCTAGTGGTTTGGTACTTAGGGCTAGCGGGGCCTCCTACAATGAGCAGTTCTTC.

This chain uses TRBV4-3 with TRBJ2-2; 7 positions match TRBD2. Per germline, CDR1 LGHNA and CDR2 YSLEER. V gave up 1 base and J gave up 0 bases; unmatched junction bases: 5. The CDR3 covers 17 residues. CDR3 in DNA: TGCGCCAGCAGCCAAGTCCTACTAGCGCCGAACACCGGGGAGCTGTTTTTT. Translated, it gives CASSQVLLAPNTGELFF.

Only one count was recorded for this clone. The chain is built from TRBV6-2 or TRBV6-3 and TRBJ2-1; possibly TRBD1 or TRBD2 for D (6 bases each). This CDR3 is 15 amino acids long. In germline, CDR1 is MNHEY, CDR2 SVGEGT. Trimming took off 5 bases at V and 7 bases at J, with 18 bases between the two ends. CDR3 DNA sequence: TGTGCCAGCAGTAGACTTGGGGGGCAAGAAAATGAGCAGTTCTTC. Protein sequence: CASSRLGGQENEQFF.

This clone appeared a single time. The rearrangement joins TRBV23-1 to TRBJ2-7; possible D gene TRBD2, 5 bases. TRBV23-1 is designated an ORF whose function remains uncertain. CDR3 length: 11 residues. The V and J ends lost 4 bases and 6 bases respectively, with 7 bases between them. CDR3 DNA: TGCGCCAGCAGTCCGGAGGCCGAGCAGTACTTC. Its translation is CASSPEAEQYF.

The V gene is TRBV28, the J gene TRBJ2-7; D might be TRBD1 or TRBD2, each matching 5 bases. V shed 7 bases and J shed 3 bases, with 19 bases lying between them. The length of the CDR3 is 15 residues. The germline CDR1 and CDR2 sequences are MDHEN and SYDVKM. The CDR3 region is CASIGAPTSIYEQYF. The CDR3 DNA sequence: TGTGCCAGCATCGGGGCACCTACATCGATCTACGAGCAGTACTTC.

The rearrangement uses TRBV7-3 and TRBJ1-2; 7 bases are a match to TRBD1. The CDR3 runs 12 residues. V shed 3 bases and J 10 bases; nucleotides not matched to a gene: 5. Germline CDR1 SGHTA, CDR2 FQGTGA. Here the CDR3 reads CASSFDRAHYTF. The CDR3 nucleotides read TGTGCCAGCAGCTTTGACAGGGCCCACTACACCTTC.

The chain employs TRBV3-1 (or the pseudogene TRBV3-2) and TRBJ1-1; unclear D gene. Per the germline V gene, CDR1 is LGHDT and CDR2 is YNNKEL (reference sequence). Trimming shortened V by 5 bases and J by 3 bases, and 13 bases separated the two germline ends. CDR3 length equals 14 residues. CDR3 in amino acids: CASSFTGVHTEAFF. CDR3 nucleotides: TGTGCCAGCAGCTTCACTGGGGTGCACACTGAAGCTTTCTTT.

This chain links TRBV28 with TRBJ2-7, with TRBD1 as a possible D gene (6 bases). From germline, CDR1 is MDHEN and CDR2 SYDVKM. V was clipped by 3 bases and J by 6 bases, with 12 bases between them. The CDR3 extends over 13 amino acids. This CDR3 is CASSFAGAGEQYF. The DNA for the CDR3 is TGTGCCAGCAGTTTTGCAGGGGCTGGCGAGCAGTACTTC.

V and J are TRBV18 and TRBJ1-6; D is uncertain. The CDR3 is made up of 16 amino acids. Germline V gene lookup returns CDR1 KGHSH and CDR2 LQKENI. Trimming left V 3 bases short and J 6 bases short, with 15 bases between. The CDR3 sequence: CASSPYMGSRNSPLHF. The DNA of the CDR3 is TGTGCCAGCTCACCCTATATGGGCAGCCGTAATTCACCCCTCCACTTT.

CDR3 nucleotides: TGTGCCAGCAGCCCCCGGAGGATGGGGAACACCGGGGAGCTGTTTTTT. As protein: CASSPRRMGNTGELFF. V is TRBV7-7 and J is TRBJ2-2, with TRBD2 as a possible D gene (5 bases). V lost 5 bases, J lost 1 base, and 14 bases lay in between. This CDR3 contains 16 residues. Germline values: CDR1 SSHAT, CDR2 FNYEAQ (reference sequence).

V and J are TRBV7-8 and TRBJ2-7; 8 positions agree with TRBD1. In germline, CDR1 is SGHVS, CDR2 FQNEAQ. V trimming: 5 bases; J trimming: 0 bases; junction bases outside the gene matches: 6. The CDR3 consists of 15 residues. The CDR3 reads CASSPRQGSSYEQYF. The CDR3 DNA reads TGTGCCAGCAGCCCACGACAGGGGAGCTCCTACGAGCAGTACTTC.

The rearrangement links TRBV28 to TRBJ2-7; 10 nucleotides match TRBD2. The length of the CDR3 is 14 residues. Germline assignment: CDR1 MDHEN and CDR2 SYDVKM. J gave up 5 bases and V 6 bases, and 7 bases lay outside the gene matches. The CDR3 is CASSASGSLNEQYF. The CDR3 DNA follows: TGTGCCAGCAGCGCTAGCGGGAGTTTGAACGAGCAGTACTTC. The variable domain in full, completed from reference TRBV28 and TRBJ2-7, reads DVKVTQSSRYLVKRTGEKVFLECVQDMDHENMFWYRQDPGLGLRLIYFSYDVKMKEKGDIPEGYSVSREKKERFSLILESASTNQTSMYLCASSASGSLNEQYFGPGTRLTVT.

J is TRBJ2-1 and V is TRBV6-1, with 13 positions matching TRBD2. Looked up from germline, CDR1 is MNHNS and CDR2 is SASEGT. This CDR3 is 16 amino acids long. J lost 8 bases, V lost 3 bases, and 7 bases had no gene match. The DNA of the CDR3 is TGTGCCAGCAGTGATAGACTAGCGGGAGGTGAAGATGAGCAGTTCTTC. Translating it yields CASSDRLAGGEDEQFF.

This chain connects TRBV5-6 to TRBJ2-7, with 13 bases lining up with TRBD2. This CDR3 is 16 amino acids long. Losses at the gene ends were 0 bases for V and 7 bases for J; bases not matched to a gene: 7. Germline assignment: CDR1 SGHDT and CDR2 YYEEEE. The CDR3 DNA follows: TGTGCCAGCAGCTTGGGGACTAGCGGGAGATCGTTTGAGCAGTACTTC. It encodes CASSLGTSGRSFEQYF.

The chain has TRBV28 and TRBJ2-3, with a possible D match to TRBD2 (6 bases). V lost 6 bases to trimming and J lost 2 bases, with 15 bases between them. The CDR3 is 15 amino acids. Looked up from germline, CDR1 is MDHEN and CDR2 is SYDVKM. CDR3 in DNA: TGTGCCAGCAGAACTAGGAGCGGGCTCACAGATACGCAGTATTTT. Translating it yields CASRTRSGLTDTQYF.

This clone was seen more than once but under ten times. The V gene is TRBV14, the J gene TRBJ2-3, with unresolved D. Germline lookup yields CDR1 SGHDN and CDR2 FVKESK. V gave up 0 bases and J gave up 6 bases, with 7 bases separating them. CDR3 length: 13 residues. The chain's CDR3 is CASSQDPRDTQYF. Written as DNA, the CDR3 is TGTGCCAGCAGCCAAGATCCCAGGGATACGCAGTATTTT.

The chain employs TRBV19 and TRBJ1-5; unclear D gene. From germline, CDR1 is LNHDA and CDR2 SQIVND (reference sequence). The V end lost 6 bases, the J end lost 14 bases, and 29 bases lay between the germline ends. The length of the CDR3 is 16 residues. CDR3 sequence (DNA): TGTGCCAGTAGCCCCCTTAACACGGACCGACCTGTATCGAAGCATTTT. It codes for CASSPLNTDRPVSKHF.

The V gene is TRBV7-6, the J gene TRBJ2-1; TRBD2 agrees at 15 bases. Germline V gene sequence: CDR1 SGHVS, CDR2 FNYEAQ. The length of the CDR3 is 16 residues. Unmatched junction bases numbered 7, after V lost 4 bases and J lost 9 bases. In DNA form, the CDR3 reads TGTGCCAGCAGCTCCCGGACTAGCGGGAGGGGAAGTGAGCAGTTCTTC. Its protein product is CASSSRTSGRGSEQFF.

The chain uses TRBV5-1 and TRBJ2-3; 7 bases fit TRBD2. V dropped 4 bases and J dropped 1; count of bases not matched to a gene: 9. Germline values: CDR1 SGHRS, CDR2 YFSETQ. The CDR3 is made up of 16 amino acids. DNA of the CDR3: TGCGCCAGCAGCCCCCCGACTAGCATCGGCACAGATACGCAGTATTTT. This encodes CASSPPTSIGTDTQYF.

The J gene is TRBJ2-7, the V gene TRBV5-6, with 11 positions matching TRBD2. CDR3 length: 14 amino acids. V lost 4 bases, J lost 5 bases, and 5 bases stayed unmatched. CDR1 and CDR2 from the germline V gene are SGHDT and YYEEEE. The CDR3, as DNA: TGTGCCAGCAGCCCCGGACTAGCGGGTAACGAGCAGTACTTC. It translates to CASSPGLAGNEQYF.

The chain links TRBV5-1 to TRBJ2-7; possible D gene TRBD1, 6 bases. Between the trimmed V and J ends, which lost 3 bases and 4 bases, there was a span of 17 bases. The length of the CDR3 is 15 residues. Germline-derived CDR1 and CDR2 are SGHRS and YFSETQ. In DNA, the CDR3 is TGCGCCAGCAGCTACCCCCGGGCAGGGGATTACGAGCAGTACTTC. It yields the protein CASSYPRAGDYEQYF.